Below are 31 T cell receptor beta chains sequenced from a single sample in a study of T-cell reconstitution after alpha-beta-depleted transplantation in children. Unique molecular identifiers were built into the TCRbeta library. TCRdb independently ran MiXCR on the PCR reads; one entry per CDR3 protein. The sample includes some 100,000 distinct CDR3 sequences, around 16% seen only once; the top ten take 15% to 20%. The material was PBMCs, mostly from graft donor cells, obtained 180 days after TCRalphabeta/CD19-depleted stem cell transplant. These receptors all come from a male patient aged 2-15 years who had a stem cell transplant for acute lymphoblastic leukemia, so the T cells may come from the graft donor.

This clonotype was seen a few times. V and J are TRBV27 and TRBJ1-2; D not certain. V shed 2 bases and J shed 4 bases, with 11 bases lying between them. Germline lookup yields CDR1 MNHEY and CDR2 SMNVEV (reference sequence). The CDR3 runs to 14 residues. In nucleotides, the CDR3 is TGTGCCAGCAGTTTAGGCGGACTCGGCTATGGCTACACCTTC. Translation gives CASSLGGLGYGYTF.

This chain links TRBV28 with TRBJ2-2; 8 nucleotides align to TRBD1. The CDR3 sequence is 14 residues long. V shed 7 bases, J shed 7 bases, and the junction held 8 bases outside the gene matches. CDR1 is MDHEN, CDR2 SYDVKM, per germline. The CDR3 is CASIPGGANGELFF. As DNA, the CDR3 is TGTGCCAGCATCCCAGGGGGCGCGAACGGGGAGCTGTTTTTT.

The J gene is TRBJ2-7, the V gene TRBV4-2; TRBD2 matches 10 bases. Trimming cost V 3 bases and J 0 bases; bases outside gene matches: 11. The germline V gene encodes CDR1 LGHNA and CDR2 YNFKEQ. The CDR3 is made up of 18 amino acids. CDR3: CASSQRTSGLRSSYEQYF. CDR3 nucleotides: TGTGCCAGCAGCCAGAGGACTAGCGGCCTTAGGAGCTCCTACGAGCAGTACTTC.

This clonotype was seen ten or more times. One end of the junction does not line up with germline, which may come from a read error. V is TRBV20-1 and J is TRBJ2-3; 7 bases agree with TRBD2. In germline, CDR1 is DFQATT, CDR2 SNEGSKA (reference sequence). The CDR3 length is 17 residues. CDR3 coding DNA: TGCTGTGCTAGAGATCATAAGGCGGGAGCCACAGCGGATACGCAGTATTTT. Translated: CCARDHKAGATADTQYF.

In its sample, this clonotype was seen a few times. The chain couples TRBV12-3 or TRBV12-4 to TRBJ2-2; 8 bases map to TRBD2. The junction had 10 bases not matched to a gene; V was cut back by 8 bases and J by 5 bases. The CDR3 is 15 residues long. The CDR3 DNA is TGTGCCAGCCCCTCGGGGGGGCCGAGGACCGGGGAGCTGTTTTTT. This translates into CASPSGGPRTGELFF.

V gene TRBV27 combines with J gene TRBJ2-2; D perhaps matches TRBD2 (5 bases). Trimming took 3 bases from V and 6 from J, leaving 14 bases between them. The CDR3 runs to 15 residues. Germline CDR1 MNHEY, CDR2 SMNVEV (reference sequence). The CDR3 here is CASSFPGVGSGELFF. The CDR3, as DNA: TGTGCCAGCAGTTTCCCCGGGGTTGGTTCCGGGGAGCTGTTTTTT.

The V gene is TRBV12-3 or TRBV12-4, the J gene TRBJ2-2; the match to TRBD1 covers 8 bases. With 5 bases clipped from V and 7 bases from J, the junction kept 12 bases outside the gene matches. There are 16 residues in the CDR3. The DNA of the CDR3 is TGTGCCAGCAGTACGGGACAGGCCCTGGGTCTCGGGGAGCTGTTTTTT. Its protein product is CASSTGQALGLGELFF.

The chain combines TRBV5-1 with TRBJ1-1; 8 bases are a match to TRBD1. Unmatched junction bases numbered 12, after V lost 4 bases and J lost 1 base. The CDR3 has 17 residues. Looked up from germline, CDR1 is SGHRS and CDR2 is YFSETQ. The CDR3 DNA follows: TGCGCCAGCAGCCATAAGACAGGGGTCGTCCCGAACACTGAAGCTTTCTTT. Translated, it gives CASSHKTGVVPNTEAFF.

V is TRBV5-1 and J is TRBJ2-7, with TRBD1 matching 9 bases. The CDR3 is 15 amino acids. With V trimmed by 3 bases and J by 4 bases, 8 bases remained unmatched. CDR1 SGHRS and CDR2 YFSETQ come from the germline V gene. CDR3 region: CASSSWTGAGYEQYF. CDR3 DNA sequence: TGCGCCAGCAGCTCCTGGACAGGGGCGGGATACGAGCAGTACTTC.

The rearrangement joins TRBV7-8 to TRBJ2-5; tentative D call: TRBD1 (5 bases). V was trimmed by 7 bases and J by 0 bases, leaving 9 bases between them. The CDR3 covers 13 residues. Germline V gives CDR1 SGHVS, CDR2 FQNEAQ. The CDR3 DNA follows: TGTGCCAGCAAAAGGGGCTACCAAGAGACCCAGTACTTC. Protein sequence: CASKRGYQETQYF.

The chain couples TRBV20-1 to TRBJ2-2; 10 bases line up with TRBD2. This CDR3 is 15 amino acids long. The V and J ends lost 6 bases and 7 bases, in that order; junction bases with no gene match: 11. The germline gives CDR1 DFQATT, CDR2 SNEGSKA (reference sequence). CDR3 residues: CSARPGTSAGGELFF. The CDR3 nucleotides read TGCAGTGCCCGACCGGGGACTAGCGCGGGCGGGGAGCTGTTTTTT.

The V and J genes are TRBV5-1 and TRBJ1-1; the D is unclear. V was cut by 4 bases and J by 4 bases, with 20 bases left in between. Germline V gene data show CDR1 as SGHRS and CDR2 as YFSETQ. The CDR3 consists of 16 residues. The CDR3: CASSLTVEPLGTEAFF. In DNA, the CDR3 is TGCGCCAGCAGCCTGACCGTGGAGCCTTTGGGCACTGAAGCTTTCTTT.

The chain couples TRBV12-3 or TRBV12-4 to TRBJ2-7; TRBD1 might be the D (5 bases). V gave up 8 bases and J gave up 2 bases, with 19 bases separating them. The CDR3 is 15 residues long. For the CDR3, the DNA is TGTGCCAGCTCCCCCCCAGGGTACCTTACCTACGAGCAGTACTTC. Translated, it gives CASSPPGYLTYEQYF.

The V gene is TRBV9, the J gene TRBJ2-5; maybe TRBD1 (6 bases). This CDR3 is 17 amino acids long. The germline gives CDR1 SGDLS, CDR2 YYNGEE. V lost 4 bases to trimming and J lost 1 base, with 20 bases between them. CDR3 sequence: CASSQDSPLPIQETQYF. The CDR3 bases are TGTGCCAGCAGCCAGGACAGTCCCCTCCCGATCCAAGAGACCCAGTACTTC. The full variable domain, completed using reference TRBV9 and TRBJ2-5, is DSGVTQTPKHLITATGQRVTLRCSPRSGDLSVYWYQQSLDQGLQFLIQYYNGEERAKGNILERFSAQQFPDLHSELNLSSLELGDSALYFCASSQDSPLPIQETQYFGPGTRLLVL.

V gene TRBV20-1 combines with J gene TRBJ2-1; D gene ambiguous. Germline loops: CDR1 DFQATT, CDR2 SNEGSKA (reference sequence). The CDR3 is 15 amino acids. V was cut by 1 base and J by 6 bases, with 16 bases left in between. The CDR3 DNA sequence: TGCAGTGCTAGAGGAATCAGGTCCCCGGGCAATGAGCAGTTCTTC. Translation gives CSARGIRSPGNEQFF.

This rearrangement joins TRBV7-2 to TRBJ2-2, with 10 nucleotides matching TRBD2. CDR3 length: 15 amino acids. The V and J ends lost 5 bases and 6 bases, in that order; junction bases with no gene match: 6. Germline V gene sequence: CDR1 SGHTA, CDR2 FQGNSA. The CDR3 sequence: CASSKSTSGAGELFF. CDR3 nucleotides: TGTGCCAGCAGCAAAAGTACTAGCGGGGCCGGGGAGCTGTTTTTT.

This clonotype turned up a few times. V gene TRBV18 combines with J gene TRBJ2-7; no definite D call. Trimming removed 0 bases at V and 6 bases at J, with 15 bases between. The CDR3 extends over 15 amino acids. The germline CDR1 and CDR2 sequences are KGHSH and LQKENI. CDR3 residues: CASSPPGRVFVEQYF. The CDR3, as DNA: TGTGCCAGCTCACCACCTGGACGGGTATTCGTCGAGCAGTACTTC.

V and J are TRBV15 and TRBJ2-3; D unclear. This CDR3 comprises 15 residues. Germline V gene lookup returns CDR1 LNHNV and CDR2 YYDKDF (reference sequence). Trimming took 1 base from V and 6 from J, leaving 14 bases between them. For the CDR3, the DNA is TGTGCCACCAGCAGAGCAACAGTTCTTGGGGATACGCAGTATTTT. It yields the protein CATSRATVLGDTQYF.

The chain employs TRBV20-1 and TRBJ2-7, with TRBD2 identical over 7 bases. CDR3 length equals 16 residues. Germline trimming cut 2 bases from V and 4 bases from J; bases unmatched to any gene: 14. Germline V CDR1 and CDR2: DFQATT, SNEGSKA (reference sequence). The CDR3 DNA reads TGCAGTGCTAGATCCCGCGGGGGTATGGAAGGGTACGAGCAGTACTTC. It codes for CSARSRGGMEGYEQYF.

This clonotype was observed at least ten times. The chain recombines TRBV20-1 with TRBJ2-1; TRBD2 matches at 9 bases. Trimming removed 0 bases from V and 4 bases from J; junction bases left unmatched: 16. Per germline, CDR1 DFQATT and CDR2 SNEGSKA (reference sequence). This CDR3 spans 19 amino acids. CDR3 residues: CSARDLGFTRLAGYNEQFF. The CDR3 DNA sequence: TGCAGTGCTAGAGATCTTGGGTTTACGCGGCTAGCGGGATACAATGAGCAGTTCTTC.

This clonotype was counted only a few times. The rearrangement uses TRBV20-1 and TRBJ2-7; D is perhaps TRBD2 (6 bases). Germline loops: CDR1 DFQATT, CDR2 SNEGSKA (reference sequence). This CDR3 spans 15 amino acids. V lost 0 bases and J lost 6, with 18 bases in between. The CDR3 nucleotides read TGCAGTGCTAGAGACCGGGGCGGGGTCAGGGTCGAGCAGTACTTC. Protein sequence: CSARDRGGVRVEQYF.

The chain employs TRBV6-5 and TRBJ2-2, with a weak D call TRBD1 (6 bases). The germline CDR1 and CDR2 sequences are MNHEY and SVGAGI. Trimming cost V 1 base and J 2 bases, with 11 bases left between them. The CDR3 spans 16 residues. The DNA of the CDR3 is TGTGCCAGCAGTTACTTCCGGGACACTAACACCGGGGAGCTGTTTTTT. Its translation is CASSYFRDTNTGELFF.

This chain connects TRBV29-1 to TRBJ1-2; 8 nucleotides line up with TRBD1. Germline V gene data show CDR1 as SQVTM and CDR2 as ANQGSEA. CDR3 size: 19 residues. V dropped 0 bases and J dropped 1; count of bases not matched to a gene: 16. The CDR3, as DNA: TGCAGCGTTGAAGATCGGTTGGACCAGGGGGCTTCCTTTAACTATGGCTACACCTTC. Translation: CSVEDRLDQGASFNYGYTF.

The gene calls are TRBV14 and TRBJ2-2; TRBD1 matches 7 bases. The CDR3 length is 19 residues. V trimming: 5 bases; J trimming: 7 bases; junction bases outside the gene matches: 22. Per the germline V gene, CDR1 is SGHDN and CDR2 is FVKESK. The CDR3 coding sequence is TGTGCCAGCAGCATCCGGACAGGCGTAGTCTCGCCCATGGACGGGGAGCTGTTTTTT. This encodes CASSIRTGVVSPMDGELFF.

The chain has TRBV7-9 and TRBJ1-4; D uncertain. The ends were cut back, 5 bases at V and 4 bases at J, with 14 bases in the middle. Germline CDR1 reads SEHNR; CDR2 reads FQNEAQ (reference sequence). The CDR3 runs to 15 residues. The CDR3 sequence is CASSPPGPDNEKLFF. Written as DNA, the CDR3 is TGTGCCAGCAGCCCACCTGGGCCGGATAATGAAAAACTGTTTTTT. Based on the CDR3 plus reference TRBV7-9 and TRBJ1-4, the full variable domain is DTGVSQNPRHKITKRGQNVTFRCDPISEHNRLYWYRQTLGQGPEFLTYFQNEAQLEKSRLLSDRFSAERPKGSFSTLEIQRTEQGDSAMYLCASSPPGPDNEKLFFGSGTQLSVL.

V is TRBV12-3 or TRBV12-4 and J is TRBJ1-5; maybe TRBD1 (6 bases). This CDR3 has 14 residues. V was shortened by 3 bases and J by 10 bases, with 16 bases between the two germline ends. The CDR3 region is CASSFKGDRGPQHF. The CDR3 DNA reads as TGTGCCAGCAGTTTTAAGGGGGACCGGGGTCCCCAGCATTTT.

This clonotype was observed a few times. V gene TRBV6-2 or TRBV6-3 combines with J gene TRBJ2-2, with a tentative D call TRBD2 (6 bases). Germline V gives CDR1 MNHEY, CDR2 SVGEGT. V was clipped by 5 bases and J by 5 bases, with 9 bases between them. The CDR3 consists of 13 residues. The CDR3 here is CASSPRGTGELFF. Here the CDR3 DNA reads TGTGCCAGCAGTCCACGGGGGACCGGGGAGCTGTTTTTT.

Only a few counts were recorded for this clonotype. V usage is TRBV20-1 and J usage is TRBJ1-2; the D gene is possibly TRBD1 (6 bases). The CDR3 covers 14 residues. CDR1 and CDR2 (germline): DFQATT, SNEGSKA (reference sequence). V dropped 3 bases and J dropped 12 bases, with 23 bases sitting between them. DNA of the CDR3: TGCAGTGCTAGGAGACAGGCGTCGGTCGGAGGCCACACCTTC. Protein product: CSARRQASVGGHTF.

This clonotype has more than one count but fewer than ten. The V and J genes are TRBV20-1 and TRBJ2-3; TRBD1 might be the D (6 bases). Germline V gene sequence: CDR1 DFQATT, CDR2 SNEGSKA (reference sequence). V lost 1 base, J lost 2 bases, and 10 bases lay in between. The CDR3 has 14 amino acids. As DNA, the CDR3 is TGCAGTGCTAGAGGAACAGGGTCCACAGATACGCAGTATTTT. Its translation: CSARGTGSTDTQYF.

This clonotype was observed a few times. The V call is TRBV7-6, the J call TRBJ1-4; D remains unclear. V lost 3 bases and J 7 bases, leaving 9 bases between the germline ends. This CDR3 region has 13 residues. Germline V gene data show CDR1 as SGHVS and CDR2 as FNYEAQ. The CDR3 DNA is TGTGCCAGCAGCTTCATAGGACGTGAAAAACTGTTTTTT. Amino acids: CASSFIGREKLFF.

The chain couples TRBV20-1 to TRBJ2-1; D ambiguous. V lost 3 bases and J lost 0, with 12 bases in between. Germline lookup yields CDR1 DFQATT and CDR2 SNEGSKA (reference sequence). CDR3 length: 15 residues. The CDR3 DNA sequence: TGCAGTGCTAGCCCCCTCGAGAGCTCCTACAATGAGCAGTTCTTC. The encoded protein is CSASPLESSYNEQFF.